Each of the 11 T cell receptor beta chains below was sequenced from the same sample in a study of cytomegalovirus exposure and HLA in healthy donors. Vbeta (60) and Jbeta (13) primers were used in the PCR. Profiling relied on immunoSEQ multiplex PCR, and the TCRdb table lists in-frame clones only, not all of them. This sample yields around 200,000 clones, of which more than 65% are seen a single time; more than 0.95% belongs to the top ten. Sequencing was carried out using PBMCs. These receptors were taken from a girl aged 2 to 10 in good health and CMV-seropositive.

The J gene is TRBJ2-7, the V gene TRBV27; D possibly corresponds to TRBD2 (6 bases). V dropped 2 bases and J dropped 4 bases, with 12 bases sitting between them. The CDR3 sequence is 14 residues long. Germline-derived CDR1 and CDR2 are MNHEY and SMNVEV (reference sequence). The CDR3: CASSLGGSGYEQYF. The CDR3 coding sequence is TGTGCCAGCAGTTTAGGAGGGAGTGGTTACGAGCAGTACTTC.

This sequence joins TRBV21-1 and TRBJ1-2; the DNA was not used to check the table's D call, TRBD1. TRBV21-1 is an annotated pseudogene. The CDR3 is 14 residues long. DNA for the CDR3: TGTGCCAGCAGCAGGGCCAGGGAAGAATATGGCTACACCTTC. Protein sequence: CASSRAREEYGYTF.

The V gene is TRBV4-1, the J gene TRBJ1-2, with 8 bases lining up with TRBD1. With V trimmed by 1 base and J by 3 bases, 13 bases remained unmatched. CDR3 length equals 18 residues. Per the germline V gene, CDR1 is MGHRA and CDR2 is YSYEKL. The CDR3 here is CASSQGSRTGFTDYGYTF. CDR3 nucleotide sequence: TGCGCCAGCAGCCAAGGTTCACGGACAGGGTTTACGGACTATGGCTACACCTTC.

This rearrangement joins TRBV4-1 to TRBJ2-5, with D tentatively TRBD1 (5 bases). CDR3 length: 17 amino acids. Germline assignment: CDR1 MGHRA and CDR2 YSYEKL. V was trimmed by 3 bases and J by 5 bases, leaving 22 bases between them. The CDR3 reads CASSQDGQKQNRETQYF. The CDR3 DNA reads TGCGCCAGCAGCCAGGACGGACAAAAACAAAATCGGGAGACCCAGTACTTC.

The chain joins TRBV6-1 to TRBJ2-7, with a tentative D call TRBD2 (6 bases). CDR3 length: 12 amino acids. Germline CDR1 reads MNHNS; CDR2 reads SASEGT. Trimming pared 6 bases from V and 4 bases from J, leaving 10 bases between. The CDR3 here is CASRDGGYEQYF. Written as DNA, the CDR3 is TGTGCCAGCAGGGACGGGGGATACGAGCAGTACTTC.

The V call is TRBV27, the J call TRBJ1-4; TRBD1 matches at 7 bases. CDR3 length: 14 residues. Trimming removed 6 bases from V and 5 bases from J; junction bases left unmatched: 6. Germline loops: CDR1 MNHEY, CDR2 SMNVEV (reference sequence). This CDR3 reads CASRPTGRNEKLFF. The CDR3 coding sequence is TGTGCCAGCAGGCCGACAGGGAGGAATGAAAAACTGTTTTTT.

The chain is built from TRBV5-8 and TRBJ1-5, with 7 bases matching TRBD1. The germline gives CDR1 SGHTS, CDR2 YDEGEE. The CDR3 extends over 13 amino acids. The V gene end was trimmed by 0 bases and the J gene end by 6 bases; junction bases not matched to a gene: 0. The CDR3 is CASSLDRGQPQHF. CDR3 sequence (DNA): TGTGCCAGCAGCTTGGACAGGGGTCAGCCCCAGCATTTT.

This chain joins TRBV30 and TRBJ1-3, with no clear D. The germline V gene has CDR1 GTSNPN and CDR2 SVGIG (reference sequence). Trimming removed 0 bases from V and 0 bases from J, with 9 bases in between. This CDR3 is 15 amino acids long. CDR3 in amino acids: CAWSVSANSGNTIYF. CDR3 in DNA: TGTGCCTGGAGTGTATCCGCTAACTCTGGAAACACCATATATTTT. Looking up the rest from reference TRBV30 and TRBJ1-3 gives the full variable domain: SQTIHQWPATLVQPVGSPLSLECTVEGTSNPNLYWYRQAAGRGLQLLFYSVGIGQISSEVPQNLSASRPQDRQFILSSKKLLLSDSGFYLCAWSVSANSGNTIYFGEGSWLTVV.

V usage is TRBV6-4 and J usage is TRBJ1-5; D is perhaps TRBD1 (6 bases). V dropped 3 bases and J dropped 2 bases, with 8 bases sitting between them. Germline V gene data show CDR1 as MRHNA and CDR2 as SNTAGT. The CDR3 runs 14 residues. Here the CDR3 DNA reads TGTGCCAGCAGTGAGTCAGGGGGCAATCAGCCCCAGCATTTT. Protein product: CASSESGGNQPQHF.

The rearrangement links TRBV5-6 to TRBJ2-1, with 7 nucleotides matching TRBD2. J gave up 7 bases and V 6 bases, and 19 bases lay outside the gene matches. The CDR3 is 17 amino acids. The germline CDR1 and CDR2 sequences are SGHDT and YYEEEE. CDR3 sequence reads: CASTLYPLGGGGNEQFF. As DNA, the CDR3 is TGTGCCAGCACCTTATACCCGCTTGGGGGGGGTGGGAATGAGCAGTTCTTC.

The DNA for the CDR3 is TGTGCCAGCAGCTTGAGTGCGTATTTCGCTTTCTTT. Protein sequence: CASSLSAYFAFF. The V and J genes are TRBV28 and TRBJ1-1; D not resolved. The CDR3 is made up of 12 amino acids. Germline V gene data show CDR1 as MDHEN and CDR2 as SYDVKM. V lost 6 bases and J lost 11, with 16 bases in between.